The sequence of this TCR beta chain was determined in a study of metastatic and nonmetastatic thyroid tumors. Study details: A comparison of repertoires was made across blood and tumor or nodule tissue from malignant and benign thyroid patients.

Germline V gene lookup returns CDR1 MNHEY and CDR2 SMNVEV (reference sequence). This CDR3 has 13 residues. V lost 0 bases and J lost 10, with 12 bases in between. Thyroid surgery was preceded by no treatment in any patient. TCRdb called clones again from the PCR reads with MiXCR. The repertoire holds about 25,000 clones, with 10% to 15% as singletons. V usage is TRBV27 and J usage is TRBJ1-1; possible D gene TRBD1, 5 bases. The receptor was derived from a female donor with papillary thyroid cancer or a benign thyroid nodule (not recorded which). Some clones in this sample may be carry-over from other donors' samples. The sequenced material came from blood. The CDR3 here is CASSLSNTGGAFF. CDR3 nucleotide sequence: TGTGCCAGCAGTTTATCGAACACCGGGGGAGCTTTCTTT.